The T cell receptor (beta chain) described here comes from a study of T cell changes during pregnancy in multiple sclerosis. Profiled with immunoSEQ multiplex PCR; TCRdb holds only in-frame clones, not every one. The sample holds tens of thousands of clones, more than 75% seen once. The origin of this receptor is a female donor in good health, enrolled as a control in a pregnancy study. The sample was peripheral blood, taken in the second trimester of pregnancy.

In nucleotides, the CDR3 is TGCGCCAGCAGCTTAGATCTGCGGGGGACTGGCTCTGGGGCCAACGTCCTGACTTTC. It encodes CASSLDLRGTGSGANVLTF. The rearrangement uses TRBV5-1 and TRBJ2-6; 7 bases are a match to TRBD2. The CDR3 is 19 residues long. Germline CDR1 and CDR2: SGHRS and YFSETQ. With 2 bases clipped from V and 0 bases from J, the junction kept 11 bases outside the gene matches.